The T cell receptor (beta chain) described here comes from a study of blood T cell repertoires in COVID-19. Study as a whole: Spain, Italy and the United States supplied samples that represented acute and convalescent COVID-19. Nucleic acid was either cDNA or gDNA, and it came from T cells, B-cell-depleted T cells, or PBMCs.

Authors' methods: Researchers report that nucleated cell counts were estimated from reference gene primer amplification. Assay: immunoSEQ multiplex PCR; the TCRdb copy retains only in-frame clones and omits some. The DNA was the basis for D and trimming; V, J and clone size are from that table. The profile covers some 190,000 clones, with 75% to 90% appearing a single time and around 7.5% taken by the ten largest. Per the germline V gene, CDR1 is MDHEN and CDR2 is SYDVKM. CDR3 length equals 14 residues. Trimming cost V 6 bases and J 3 bases; bases outside gene matches: 8. The gene calls are TRBV28 and TRBJ2-7, with 7 nucleotides matching TRBD1. The receptor's source is a woman in her sixties or seventies with acute or convalescent COVID-19. Sequencing was carried out using peripheral blood. The CDR3 loop is CASSQGVRYYEQYF. DNA of the CDR3: TGTGCCAGCAGCCAGGGGGTCCGGTACTACGAGCAGTACTTC.